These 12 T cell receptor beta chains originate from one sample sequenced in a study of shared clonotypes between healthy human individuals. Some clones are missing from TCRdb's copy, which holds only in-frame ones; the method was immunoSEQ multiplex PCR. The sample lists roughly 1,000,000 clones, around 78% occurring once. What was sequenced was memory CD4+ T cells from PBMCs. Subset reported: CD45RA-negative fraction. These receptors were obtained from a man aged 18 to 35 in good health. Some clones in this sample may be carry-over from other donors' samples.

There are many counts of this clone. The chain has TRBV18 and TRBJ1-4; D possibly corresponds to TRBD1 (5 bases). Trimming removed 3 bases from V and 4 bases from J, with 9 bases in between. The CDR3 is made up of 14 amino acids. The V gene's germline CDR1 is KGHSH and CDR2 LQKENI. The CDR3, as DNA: TGTGCCAGCTCACCCGACAGACTTAATGAAAAACTGTTTTTT. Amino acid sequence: CASSPDRLNEKLFF.

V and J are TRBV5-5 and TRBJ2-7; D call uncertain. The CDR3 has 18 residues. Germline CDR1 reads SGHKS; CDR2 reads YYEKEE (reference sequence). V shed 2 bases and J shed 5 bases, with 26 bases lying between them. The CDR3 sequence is CASSFRVLGQSLKDEQYF. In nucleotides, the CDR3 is TGTGCCAGCAGCTTTAGGGTCTTGGGCCAGTCTCTAAAGGACGAGCAGTACTTC.

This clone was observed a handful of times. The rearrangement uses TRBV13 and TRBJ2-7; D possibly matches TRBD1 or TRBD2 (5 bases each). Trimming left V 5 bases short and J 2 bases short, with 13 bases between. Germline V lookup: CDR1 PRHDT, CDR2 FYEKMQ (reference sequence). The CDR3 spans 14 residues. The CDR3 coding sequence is TGTGCCAGCAGCAGTCCGGGGCCGCCCTACGAGCAGTACTTC. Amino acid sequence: CASSSPGPPYEQYF. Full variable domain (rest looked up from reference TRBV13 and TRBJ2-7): AAGVIQSPRHLIKEKRETATLKCYPIPRHDTVYWYQQGPGQDPQFLISFYEKMQSDKGSIPDRFSAQQFSDYHSELNMSSLELGDSALYFCASSSPGPPYEQYFGPGTRLTVT.

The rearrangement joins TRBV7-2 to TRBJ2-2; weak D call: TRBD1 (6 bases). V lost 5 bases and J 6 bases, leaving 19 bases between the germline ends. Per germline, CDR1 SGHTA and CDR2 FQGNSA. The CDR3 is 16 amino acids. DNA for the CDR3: TGTGCCAGCAGCCTGGGCCGTACTGCAGGGGCCGGGGAGCTGTTTTTT. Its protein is CASSLGRTAGAGELFF.

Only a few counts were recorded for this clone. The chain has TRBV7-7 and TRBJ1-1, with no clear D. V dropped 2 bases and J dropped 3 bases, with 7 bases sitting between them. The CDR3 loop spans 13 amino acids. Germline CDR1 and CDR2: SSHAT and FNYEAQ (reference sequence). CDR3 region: CASSLRQYTEAFF. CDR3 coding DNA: TGTGCCAGCAGCTTACGACAATACACTGAAGCTTTCTTT.

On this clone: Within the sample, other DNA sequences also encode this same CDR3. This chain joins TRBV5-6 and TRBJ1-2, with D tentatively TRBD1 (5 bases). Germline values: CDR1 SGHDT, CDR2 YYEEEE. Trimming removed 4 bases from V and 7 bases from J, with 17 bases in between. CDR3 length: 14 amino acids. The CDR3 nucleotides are TGTGCCAGCAGCCGTAGACAAGGGGCGAGTGGCTACACCTTC. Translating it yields CASSRRQGASGYTF.

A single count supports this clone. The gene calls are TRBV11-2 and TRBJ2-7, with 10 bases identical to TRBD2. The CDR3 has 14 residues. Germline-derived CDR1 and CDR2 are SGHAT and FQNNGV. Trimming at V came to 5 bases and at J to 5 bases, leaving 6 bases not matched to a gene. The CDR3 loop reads CASSRGLAEDEQYF. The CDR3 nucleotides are TGTGCCAGCAGCCGAGGACTAGCGGAGGACGAGCAGTACTTC.

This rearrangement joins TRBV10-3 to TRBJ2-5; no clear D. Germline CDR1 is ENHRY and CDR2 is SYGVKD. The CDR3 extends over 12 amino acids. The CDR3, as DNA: TGTGCTGCATCGTCCAGTCAAGAGACCCAGTACTTC. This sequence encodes CAASSSQETQYF.

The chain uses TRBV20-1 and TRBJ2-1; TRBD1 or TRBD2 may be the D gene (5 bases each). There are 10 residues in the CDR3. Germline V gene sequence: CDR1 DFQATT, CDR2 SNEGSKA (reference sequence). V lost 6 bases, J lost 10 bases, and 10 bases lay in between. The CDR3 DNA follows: TGCAGTGCCCAGGGACCCGAGCAGTTCTTC. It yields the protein CSAQGPEQFF.

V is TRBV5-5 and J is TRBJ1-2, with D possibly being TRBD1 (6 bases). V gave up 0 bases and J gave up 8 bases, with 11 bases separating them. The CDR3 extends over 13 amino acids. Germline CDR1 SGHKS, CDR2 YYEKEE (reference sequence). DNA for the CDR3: TGTGCCAGCAGCTTGGGCAGGGGCTACGGCTACACCTTC. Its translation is CASSLGRGYGYTF.

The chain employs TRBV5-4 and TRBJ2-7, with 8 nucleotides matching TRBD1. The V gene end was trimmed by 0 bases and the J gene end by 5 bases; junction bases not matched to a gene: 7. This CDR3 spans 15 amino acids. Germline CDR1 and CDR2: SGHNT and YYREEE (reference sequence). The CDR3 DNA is TGTGCCAGCAGCTTGGAGGACAGGGTGTGGAACGAGCAGTACTTC. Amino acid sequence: CASSLEDRVWNEQYF.

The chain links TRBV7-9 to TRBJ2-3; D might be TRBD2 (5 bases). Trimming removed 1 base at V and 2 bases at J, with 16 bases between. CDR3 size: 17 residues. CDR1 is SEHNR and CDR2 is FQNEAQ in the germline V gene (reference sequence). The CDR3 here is CASSLVMQAAFTDTQYF. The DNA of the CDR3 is TGTGCCAGCAGCTTAGTTATGCAAGCGGCGTTCACAGATACGCAGTATTTT.